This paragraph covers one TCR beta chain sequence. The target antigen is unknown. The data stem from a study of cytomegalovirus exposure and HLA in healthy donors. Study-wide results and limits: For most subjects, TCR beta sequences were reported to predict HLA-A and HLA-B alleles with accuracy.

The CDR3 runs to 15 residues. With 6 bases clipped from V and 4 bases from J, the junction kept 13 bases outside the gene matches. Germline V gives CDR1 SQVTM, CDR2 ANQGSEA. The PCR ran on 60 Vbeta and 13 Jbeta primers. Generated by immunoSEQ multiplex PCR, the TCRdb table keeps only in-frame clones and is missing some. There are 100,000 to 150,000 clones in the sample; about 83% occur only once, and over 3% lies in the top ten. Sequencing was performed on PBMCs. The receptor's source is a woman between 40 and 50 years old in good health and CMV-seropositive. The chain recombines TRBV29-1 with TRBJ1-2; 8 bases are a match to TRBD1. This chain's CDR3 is CSVVKGRGRGYGYTF. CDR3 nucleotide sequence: TGCAGCGTCGTGAAGGGCAGGGGGCGCGGCTATGGCTACACCTTC.